The 24 T cell receptor beta chains below were found in one sample sequenced in a study of blood T cell repertoires in COVID-19. Measured with immunoSEQ multiplex PCR; TCRdb has only the in-frame clones, and not every one. This sample has about 280,000 clones, with around 88% found just once. Sequenced sample: PBMCs or T cells enriched from blood (not recorded which). Receptors were obtained from a woman aged 40 to 55 who had recovered from COVID-19.

The chain recombines TRBV7-6 with TRBJ2-2; 11 nucleotides align to TRBD2. The CDR3 spans 17 residues. Trimming removed 5 bases from V and 0 bases from J; junction bases left unmatched: 5. Germline values: CDR1 SGHVS, CDR2 FNYEAQ. This CDR3 is CASSPRLAGPNTGELFF. Here the CDR3 DNA reads TGTGCCAGCAGCCCTAGACTAGCGGGACCGAACACCGGGGAGCTGTTTTTT.

The CDR3 loop reads CASSHSPGTAYEQYF. In DNA form, the CDR3 reads TGTGCCAGCAGCCATTCCCCCGGGACAGCCTACGAGCAGTACTTC. V usage is TRBV28 and J usage is TRBJ2-7, with 7 positions matching TRBD1. In germline, CDR1 is MDHEN, CDR2 SYDVKM. The CDR3 has 15 amino acids. Trimming cost V 6 bases and J 2 bases; bases outside gene matches: 10.

Concerning this clone: Other DNA sequences in this sample translate to the same CDR3. This chain uses TRBV18 with TRBJ1-6; 9 bases align to TRBD1. Germline assignment: CDR1 KGHSH and CDR2 LQKENI. Unmatched junction bases numbered 2, after V lost 4 bases and J lost 7 bases. The CDR3 spans 14 residues. This CDR3 is CASSRDRENSPLHF. CDR3 coding DNA: TGTGCCAGCTCACGGGACAGGGAGAATTCACCCCTCCACTTT.

The chain employs TRBV19 and TRBJ1-5; D gene uncertain. Per the germline V gene, CDR1 is LNHDA and CDR2 is SQIVND (reference sequence). This CDR3 region has 15 residues. The germline V and J ends were trimmed by 7 bases and 0 bases, with 13 bases remaining between them. This CDR3 is CASKFGSYSNQPQHF. The CDR3 DNA reads TGTGCCAGTAAGTTTGGCAGTTATAGCAATCAGCCCCAGCATTTT.

This chain uses TRBV10-1 with TRBJ1-2; D is perhaps TRBD1 (5 bases). This CDR3 spans 16 amino acids. The V gene's germline CDR1 is WNHNN and CDR2 SYGVQD (reference sequence). Trimming shortened V by 8 bases and J by 6 bases, and 25 bases separated the two germline ends. DNA of the CDR3: TGCGCCAGCGGACAACCAAGGACGGTGATCCTGGATGGCTACACCTTC. Translating gives CASGQPRTVILDGYTF.

The J gene is TRBJ1-1, the V gene TRBV5-4; D is unclear. From germline, CDR1 is SGHNT and CDR2 YYREEE (reference sequence). The V end lost 4 bases, the J end lost 4 bases, and 17 bases lay between the germline ends. The CDR3 sequence is 15 residues long. The CDR3 DNA reads TGTGCCAGCAGCCGACCCACAGTTTTTGGCACTGAAGCTTTCTTT. It encodes CASSRPTVFGTEAFF. Full variable domain (remainder filled in from reference TRBV5-4 and TRBJ1-1): ETGVTQSPTHLIKTRGQQVTLRCSSQSGHNTVSWYQQALGQGPQFIFQYYREEENGRGNFPPRFSGLQFPNYSSELNVNALELDDSALYLCASSRPTVFGTEAFFGQGTRLTVV.

A word on this clone: This same CDR3 is encoded by further DNA sequences in the sample. The J gene is TRBJ2-1, the V gene TRBV7-2; 8 positions match TRBD2. The trim removed 6 bases at V and 6 bases at J, leaving 10 bases unmatched. The V gene's germline CDR1 is SGHTA and CDR2 FQGNSA. CDR3 length: 15 residues. CDR3 coding DNA: TGTGCCAGCAGTTTAAAGCCGGGAGGGCCCAATGAGCAGTTCTTC. Encoded protein: CASSLKPGGPNEQFF.

This clone was observed a single time. J is TRBJ2-1 and V is TRBV7-6, with TRBD1 identical over 11 bases. The CDR3 length is 15 residues. V lost 4 bases, J lost 6 bases, and 5 bases stayed unmatched. Germline CDR1 and CDR2: SGHVS and FNYEAQ. The DNA of the CDR3 is TGTGCCAGCAGCTCTTTTGGACAGGGGGCCAATGAGCAGTTCTTC. Protein sequence: CASSSFGQGANEQFF.

The chain is built from TRBV15 and TRBJ1-6, with D possibly being TRBD1 (5 bases). CDR1 is LNHNV, CDR2 YYDKDF, per germline (reference sequence). The germline V and J ends were trimmed by 1 base and 10 bases, with 14 bases remaining between them. The CDR3 extends over 15 amino acids. CDR3 coding DNA: TGTGCCACCAGCAGAGGGTCGGGGGTGGAATCACCCCTCCACTTT. Its protein product is CATSRGSGVESPLHF.

The gene calls are TRBV28 and TRBJ1-3, with 7 bases fitting TRBD1. This CDR3 spans 17 amino acids. Germline assignment: CDR1 MDHEN and CDR2 SYDVKM. V shed 6 bases and J 1 base; nucleotides not matched to a gene: 12. The CDR3 is CASSSPGQLRSGNTIYF. CDR3 DNA: TGTGCCAGCAGCTCACCGGGACAGCTTAGGTCTGGAAACACCATATATTTT. The full variable domain, rest sourced from reference TRBV28 and TRBJ1-3, is DVKVTQSSRYLVKRTGEKVFLECVQDMDHENMFWYRQDPGLGLRLIYFSYDVKMKEKGDIPEGYSVSREKKERFSLILESASTNQTSMYLCASSSPGQLRSGNTIYFGEGSWLTVV.

The chain employs TRBV6-5 and TRBJ1-2; no definite D call. The V and J ends lost 2 bases and 2 bases respectively, with 9 bases between them. This CDR3 comprises 14 residues. CDR1 MNHEY and CDR2 SVGAGI come from the germline V gene. CDR3 residues: CASSYERANYGYTF. The CDR3 DNA reads as TGTGCCAGCAGTTACGAGCGGGCGAACTATGGCTACACCTTC.

The V call is TRBV11-2, the J call TRBJ1-2; D might be TRBD1 (6 bases). CDR1 and CDR2 from the germline V gene are SGHAT and FQNNGV. The V end was cut by 0 bases, the J end by 8 bases, with 13 bases between. This CDR3 has 14 residues. CDR3 in DNA: TGTGCCAGCAGCTTAGAGTTCCAGGGGATAGGCTACACCTTC. It translates to CASSLEFQGIGYTF.

This chain uses TRBV24-1 with TRBJ2-1; TRBD2 matches 13 bases. The CDR3 spans 16 residues. V shed 5 bases and J 8 bases; nucleotides not matched to a gene: 8. Per the germline V gene, CDR1 is KGHDR and CDR2 is SFDVKD. This CDR3 reads CATSVAGLAGVHEQFF. CDR3 DNA sequence: TGTGCCACCAGTGTCGCAGGACTAGCGGGAGTACATGAGCAGTTCTTC.

This clone was picked up a small number of times. The CDR3 sequence: CASSEIAGVPDTQYF. Written as DNA, the CDR3 is TGTGCCAGCAGTGAGATAGCGGGAGTACCAGATACGCAGTATTTT. The genes are TRBV6-4 and TRBJ2-3; 9 bases are a match to TRBD2. The CDR3 contains 15 residues. Germline CDR1 MRHNA, CDR2 SNTAGT. The V gene end was trimmed by 3 bases and the J gene end by 4 bases; junction bases not matched to a gene: 5.

The rearrangement links TRBV6-6 to TRBJ2-4, with D possibly being TRBD2 (7 bases). The ends were cut back, 5 bases at V and 11 bases at J, with 19 bases in the middle. This CDR3 comprises 14 residues. The germline V gene encodes CDR1 MNHNY and CDR2 SVGAGI (reference sequence). The CDR3 DNA sequence: TGTGCCAGCAGTCCGGGACCTCCGGGGGGCTTTCAGTACTTC. Protein: CASSPGPPGGFQYF.

The V and J genes are TRBV28 and TRBJ2-5; 10 nucleotides match TRBD2. CDR1 is MDHEN and CDR2 is SYDVKM in the germline V gene. Trimming cost V 6 bases and J 4 bases; bases outside gene matches: 5. The CDR3 extends over 14 amino acids. CDR3 protein: CASRVGLAVETQYF. CDR3 coding DNA: TGTGCCAGCAGGGTAGGACTAGCGGTAGAGACCCAGTACTTC.

This clone has only a few counts. The chain joins TRBV15 to TRBJ1-5, with TRBD1 matching 8 bases. Germline trimming cut 3 bases from V and 2 bases from J; bases unmatched to any gene: 0. This CDR3 spans 14 amino acids. CDR1 is LNHNV, CDR2 YYDKDF, per germline (reference sequence). CDR3 coding DNA: TGTGCCACCAGCAGGACAGGGGGCAATCAGCCCCAGCATTTT. It is translated as CATSRTGGNQPQHF.

The V call is TRBV6-5, the J call TRBJ2-7; a weak D match, TRBD1 (5 bases). The CDR3 has 13 amino acids. Trimming took 11 bases from V and 0 from J, leaving 14 bases between them. Looked up from germline, CDR1 is MNHEY and CDR2 is SVGAGI. CDR3 DNA sequence: TGTGCCTCAAGCAGGGCCTACTCCTACGAGCAGTACTTC. This translates into CASSRAYSYEQYF.

V is TRBV21-1 and J is TRBJ1-1; whether TRBD1, the table's D call, matches the DNA was not checked. TRBV21-1 is shown as a pseudogene. The CDR3 totals 13 residues. The DNA of the CDR3 is TGTGCCAGCAGGCACGCAGGGGGCACTGAAGCTTTCTTT. Protein product: CASRHAGGTEAFF.

This sequence joins TRBV30 and TRBJ2-5; TRBD1 is a possible D gene (5 bases). V lost 0 bases and J lost 6, with 23 bases in between. The CDR3 totals 17 residues. Germline V lookup: CDR1 GTSNPN, CDR2 SVGIG (reference sequence). The CDR3 reads CAWSVISSGQMVKTQYF. The CDR3 DNA is TGTGCCTGGAGTGTAATCTCTTCAGGGCAGATGGTAAAGACCCAGTACTTC. The full variable domain, its missing parts supplied by reference TRBV30 and TRBJ2-5, is SQTIHQWPATLVQPVGSPLSLECTVEGTSNPNLYWYRQAAGRGLQLLFYSVGIGQISSEVPQNLSASRPQDRQFILSSKKLLLSDSGFYLCAWSVISSGQMVKTQYFGPGTRLLVL.

CDR3 DNA: TGCGCCAGCAGCCAAGAAGGGGCCATCTCCCTCACCGGGGAGCTGTTTTTT. It encodes CASSQEGAISLTGELFF. The chain is built from TRBV4-3 and TRBJ2-2; D might be TRBD1 (5 bases). This CDR3 has 17 amino acids. Per germline, CDR1 LGHNA and CDR2 YSLEER. V lost 0 bases and J lost 4, with 15 bases in between.

V and J are TRBV19 and TRBJ2-7, with a tentative D call TRBD1 (6 bases). V dropped 0 bases and J dropped 5 bases, with 14 bases sitting between them. The CDR3 sequence is 15 residues long. In germline, CDR1 is LNHDA, CDR2 SQIVND (reference sequence). For the CDR3, the DNA is TGTGCCAGTAGTATAGATCTTCACAGGGAAAACGAGCAGTACTTC. It encodes CASSIDLHRENEQYF.

The V and J genes are TRBV2 and TRBJ2-7; 7 positions match TRBD2. With V trimmed by 8 bases and J by 3 bases, 4 bases remained unmatched. Germline CDR1 reads SNHLY; CDR2 reads FYNNEI. The CDR3 sequence is 12 residues long. CDR3 DNA sequence: TGTGCCAGCGGGGGGGGAGGCTACGAGCAGTACTTC. The encoded protein is CASGGGGYEQYF. The full variable domain, completed using reference TRBV2 and TRBJ2-7, is EPEVTQTPSHQVTQMGQEVILRCVPISNHLYFYWYRQILGQKVEFLVSFYNNEISEKSEIFDDQFSVERPDGSNFTLKIRSTKLEDSAMYFCASGGGGYEQYFGPGTRLTVT.

This rearrangement joins TRBV19 to TRBJ1-6; 7 nucleotides agree with TRBD1. Germline-derived CDR1 and CDR2 are LNHDA and SQIVND (reference sequence). Trimming at V came to 4 bases and at J to 8 bases, leaving 5 bases not matched to a gene. The length of the CDR3 is 14 residues. In DNA, the CDR3 is TGTGCCAGTAGTACCAATACAGGGGATTCACCCCTCCACTTT. Protein sequence: CASSTNTGDSPLHF.